The next 8 T cell receptor beta chains were all read from a single sample in a study of blood T cell repertoires in COVID-19 (dated by TCRdb to the early 2020s). Library construction relied on the immunoSEQ multiplex PCR assay. TCRdb limited this immuneACCESS table to in-frame rearrangements with V and J called. A share of clones is missing; checked studies link under half to unresolved V genes, and the rest is unexplained. This sample lists roughly 170,000 clones; over 70% were detected once. The ten largest clones take up around 3.6% of the sample. The sample was PBMCs or T cells enriched from blood (not recorded which). The receptors originated from a woman between 45 and 65 years old in a cohort exposed to, infected with or recovered from COVID-19 (not recorded which).

This chain connects TRBV7-2 to TRBJ1-2; 8 nucleotides line up with TRBD1. The length of the CDR3 is 15 residues. V shed 1 base, J shed 2 bases, and the junction held 3 bases outside the gene matches. Germline assignment: CDR1 SGHTA and CDR2 FQGNSA. The CDR3 spells CASSLEPGGNYGYTF. The CDR3 DNA sequence: TGTGCCAGCAGCTTAGAACCAGGGGGCAACTATGGCTACACCTTC.

The CDR3: CASSRGGSGNTIYF. CDR3 nucleotide sequence: TGTGCCAGCAGCCGGGGGGGCTCTGGAAACACCATATATTTT. The V and J genes are TRBV28 and TRBJ1-3; D is possibly TRBD1 (5 bases). V was pared by 6 bases and J by 0 bases, with 9 bases between. The CDR3 contains 14 residues. CDR1 and CDR2 (germline): MDHEN, SYDVKM.

This clone was observed a few times. V and J are TRBV5-6 and TRBJ2-7; D might be TRBD2 (6 bases). Between the trimmed V and J ends, which lost 2 bases and 4 bases, there was a span of 16 bases. Germline CDR1 is SGHDT and CDR2 is YYEEEE. The CDR3 is made up of 15 amino acids. The CDR3 sequence is CASSFRGAAGYEQYF. The CDR3 DNA reads as TGTGCCAGCAGCTTTAGGGGCGCGGCGGGATACGAGCAGTACTTC.

The sample holds a few counts of this clone. The chain joins TRBV13 to TRBJ2-3, with a weak D call TRBD2 (5 bases). Germline CDR1 is PRHDT and CDR2 is FYEKMQ (reference sequence). The CDR3 has 15 amino acids. The V and J ends lost 2 bases and 1 base respectively, with 10 bases between them. Here the CDR3 DNA reads TGTGCCAGCAGCTTATCGAGCGGAGGCACAGATACGCAGTATTTT. Protein product: CASSLSSGGTDTQYF.

The rearrangement uses TRBV7-8 and TRBJ1-2; D not certain. V lost 0 bases and J 2 bases, leaving 19 bases between the germline ends. The CDR3 has 18 amino acids. From germline, CDR1 is SGHVS and CDR2 FQNEAQ. CDR3 nucleotide sequence: TGTGCCAGCAGCTTAGCCGGCAGAACTATTTTCCCAAACTATGGCTACACCTTC. Protein product: CASSLAGRTIFPNYGYTF.

The rearrangement links TRBV5-1 to TRBJ2-1; TRBD2 is a possible D gene (5 bases). The CDR3 is 13 amino acids. The V end lost 9 bases, the J end lost 9 bases, and 19 bases lay between the germline ends. The germline gives CDR1 SGHRS, CDR2 YFSETQ. The CDR3 sequence: CATGVGPSGEQFF. CDR3 sequence (DNA): TGCGCCACCGGAGTCGGGCCGAGCGGTGAGCAGTTCTTC.

This clone was recorded only once. The chain uses TRBV4-1 and TRBJ1-6; D is perhaps TRBD1 (5 bases). This CDR3 contains 16 residues. Between the trimmed V and J ends, which lost 2 bases and 5 bases, there was a span of 13 bases. Germline V gene data show CDR1 as MGHRA and CDR2 as YSYEKL. CDR3 in amino acids: CASSQSGGIDNSPLHF. As DNA, the CDR3 is TGCGCCAGCAGCCAATCTGGGGGGATTGATAATTCACCCCTCCACTTT.

The V gene is TRBV28, the J gene TRBJ1-2; the D is unclear. Trimming took off 1 base at V and 7 bases at J, with 16 bases between the two ends. CDR1 is MDHEN, CDR2 SYDVKM, per germline. The CDR3 is 15 residues long. Written as DNA, the CDR3 is TGTGCCAGCAGTTTATCAGGACTGTTCGGTGGTGGCTACACCTTC. Its protein product is CASSLSGLFGGGYTF.